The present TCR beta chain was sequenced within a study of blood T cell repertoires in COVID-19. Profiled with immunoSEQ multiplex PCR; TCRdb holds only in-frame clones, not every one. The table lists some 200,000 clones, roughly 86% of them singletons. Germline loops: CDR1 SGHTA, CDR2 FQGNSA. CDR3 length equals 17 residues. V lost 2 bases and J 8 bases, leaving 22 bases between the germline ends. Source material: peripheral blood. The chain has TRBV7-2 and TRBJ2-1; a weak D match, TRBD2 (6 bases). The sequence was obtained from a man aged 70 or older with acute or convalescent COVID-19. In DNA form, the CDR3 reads TGTGCCAGCAGCTTAAAAGCTTCTCAACGGGGCGGGGATGAGCAGTTCTTC. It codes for CASSLKASQRGGDEQFF.